This T cell receptor (beta chain) was observed in a study of OX40 agonist ivuxolimab in advanced cancers. Turning to the study itself: Ivuxolimab, an antibody that agonizes OX40 (CD134), was administered to the patients. Patients in the trial were receiving intravenous ivuxolimab every 2 weeks, at doses of 0.01 to 10 mg/kg.

Generated by immunoSEQ multiplex PCR, the TCRdb table keeps only in-frame clones and is missing some. The table records 40,000 to 45,000 clones, 75% to 90% of them present only once. The CDR3 consists of 14 residues. Trimming shortened V by 1 base and J by 5 bases, and 13 bases separated the two germline ends. The germline CDR1 and CDR2 sequences are SGHRS and YFSETQ. Regarding the study as a whole: Dose levels from 0.1 to 3.0 mg/kg saw CD4+ and CD8+ blood T cells expand clonally by week 6.

Comments on this clone: What it recognizes is unknown.

Material: CD4+ or CD8+ T cells sorted from blood, obtained in a trial of the OX40 agonist ivuxolimab. The V and J genes are TRBV5-1 and TRBJ2-7; perhaps TRBD2 as D (5 bases). The clonotype comes from an adult with an advanced solid tumor such as melanoma, head and neck, liver or kidney cancer. DNA of the CDR3: TGCGCCAGCAGCTTGAGGCAGGCCGGGGACGAGCAGTACTTC. Translation: CASSLRQAGDEQYF.